One TCR beta chain is described in this entry. These data come from a study of blood T cell repertoires in COVID-19. The repertoire was sequenced with immunoSEQ multiplex PCR; TCRdb's copy has only in-frame clones and lacks some. Of under 200,000 clones detected, around four fifths appear once; the ten largest clones hold roughly 9.2%. Trimming took 5 bases from V and 8 from J; bases not matched to a gene: 3. The length of the CDR3 is 13 residues. Germline V gives CDR1 MNHNY, CDR2 SVGAGI (reference sequence). The receptor was derived from a woman over 75 with active or convalescent COVID-19. Sequencing was performed on peripheral blood. The chain employs TRBV6-6 and TRBJ1-6; 7 nucleotides agree with TRBD1. CDR3 DNA sequence: TGTGCCAGCAGTCAAACAGGGGATTCACCCCTCCACTTT. Its translation is CASSQTGDSPLHF.